This TCR beta chain was sequenced during a study of human T cells and chemical hapten exposure. TCRdb used MiXCR to reprocess the RACE reads, holding one entry per CDR3 protein. The sample has about 50,000 distinct CDR3 sequences, about a tenth seen once. Time point in this sample: patch test 2, 6 weeks after DPC sensitization. Treatment specified: therapeutic diphenylcyclopropenone sensitization with weekly scalp DPC. Whole blood that had not been fractionated was the source of extracted total RNA. The CDR3 covers 16 residues. The V end was cut by 3 bases, the J end by 7 bases, with 18 bases between. CDR1 and CDR2 from the germline V gene are KGHSH and LQKENI.

This TCR was sampled from a woman in her forties or fifties with alopecia areata. Some clones in this sample may be carry-over from other donors' samples. Here the sequenced sample was whole blood, taken in connection with sensitization to the hapten diphenylcyclopropenone (DPC). The chain links TRBV18 to TRBJ2-2; D may be TRBD2 (6 bases). CDR3 DNA sequence: TGTGCCAGCTCACCGCTGGGGACGGGAGTCCACGGGGAGCTGTTTTTT. This encodes CASSPLGTGVHGELFF.